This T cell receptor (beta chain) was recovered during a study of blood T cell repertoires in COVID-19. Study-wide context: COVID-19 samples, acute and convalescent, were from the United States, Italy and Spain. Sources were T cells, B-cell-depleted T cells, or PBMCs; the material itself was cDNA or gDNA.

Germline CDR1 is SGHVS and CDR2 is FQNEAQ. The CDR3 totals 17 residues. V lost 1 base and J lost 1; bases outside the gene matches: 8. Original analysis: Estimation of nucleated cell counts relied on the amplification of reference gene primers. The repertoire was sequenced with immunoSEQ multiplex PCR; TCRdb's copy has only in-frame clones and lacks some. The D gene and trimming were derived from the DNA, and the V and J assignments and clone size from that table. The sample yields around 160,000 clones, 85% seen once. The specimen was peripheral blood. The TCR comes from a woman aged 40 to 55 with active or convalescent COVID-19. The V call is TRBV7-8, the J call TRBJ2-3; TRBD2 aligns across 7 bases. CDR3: CASSLVIGGSGTDTQYF. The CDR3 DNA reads TGTGCCAGCAGCTTAGTGATCGGGGGGAGTGGCACAGATACGCAGTATTTT.